The 9 T cell receptor beta chains in this list originate from one sample, sequenced in a study of T cells in Graves' hyperthyroidism and ophthalmopathy. TCR beta CDR3 sequences were amplified from RNA transcripts. Primed by the HTBI set, a first-round RT-PCR was run on the TCR CDR3. TCRdb processed the multiplex PCR reads anew with MiXCR; each CDR3 protein has one entry. The table lists roughly 640,000 distinct CDR3 sequences, 16% of them singletons. Source material: blood. Every receptor here comes from a woman between 35 and 50 years old with Graves' ophthalmopathy.

V is TRBV6-2 or TRBV6-3 and J is TRBJ2-3; 9 bases are a match to TRBD1. Germline values: CDR1 MNHEY, CDR2 SVGEGT. The J segment lost 0 bases and the V segment lost 0 bases, leaving 10 bases of the junction unmatched. This CDR3 spans 19 amino acids. The CDR3 DNA reads as TGTGCCAGCAGTTACTCGTATATAGGGACAGGGCTCAGCACAGATACGCAGTATTTT. This gives the protein CASSYSYIGTGLSTDTQYF.

This clonotype was counted a few times. The chain joins TRBV19 to TRBJ2-1; 7 bases match TRBD1. The CDR3 runs 15 residues. Germline loops: CDR1 LNHDA, CDR2 SQIVND (reference sequence). V lost 5 bases, J lost 0 bases, and 4 bases stayed unmatched. CDR3 region: CASSHGDSSYNEQFF. CDR3 DNA sequence: TGTGCCAGTAGTCATGGGGACAGCTCCTACAATGAGCAGTTCTTC.

Many counts were recorded for this clonotype. The chain links TRBV11-1 to TRBJ2-7; no clear D gene. Germline V gene lookup returns CDR1 SGHAT and CDR2 FQDESV (reference sequence). This CDR3 is built from 14 residues. V lost 5 bases to trimming and J lost 0 bases, with 11 bases between them. This chain's CDR3 is CASSQRRVSYEQYF. The CDR3 nucleotides are TGTGCCAGCAGCCAAAGACGGGTCTCCTACGAGCAGTACTTC.

This clonotype showed up many times. This chain joins TRBV7-9 and TRBJ1-1; no clear D. CDR1 and CDR2 from the germline V gene are SEHNR and FQNEAQ (reference sequence). The germline V and J ends were trimmed by 0 bases and 5 bases, with 7 bases remaining between them. The CDR3 has 13 residues. CDR3 loop: CASSLARRTEAFF. CDR3 coding DNA: TGTGCCAGCAGCTTAGCTCGGCGGACTGAAGCTTTCTTT.

This clonotype has ten or more counts. This sequence joins TRBV20-1 and TRBJ1-4, with a weak D call TRBD1 (5 bases). V was clipped by 5 bases and J by 6 bases, with 13 bases between them. The CDR3 extends over 13 amino acids. Germline CDR1 DFQATT, CDR2 SNEGSKA (reference sequence). CDR3 residues: CSAHNGGDEKLFF. The CDR3 DNA reads as TGCAGTGCTCATAACGGAGGGGATGAAAAACTGTTTTTT.

This clonotype was picked up a small number of times. The rearrangement uses TRBV13 and TRBJ1-6; D is possibly TRBD1 (5 bases). Trimming shortened V by 4 bases and J by 10 bases, and 11 bases separated the two germline ends. The CDR3 loop spans 13 amino acids. CDR1 is PRHDT and CDR2 is FYEKMQ in the germline V gene (reference sequence). The CDR3 coding sequence is TGTGCCAGCAGCTCGGACATCCGGTCACCCCTCCACTTT. Protein: CASSSDIRSPLHF.

Points on this clonotype: At one end, the junction sequence differs from germline, possibly due to a read error. The gene calls are TRBV5-1 and TRBJ2-2, with D possibly being TRBD1 (6 bases). Germline V gives CDR1 SGHRS, CDR2 YFSETQ. This CDR3 spans 14 amino acids. CDR3 DNA: TGCGCCAGCAGGAGAACAGGGAACGCCGGGGAGCTGTTTTTT. Its protein product is CASRRTGNAGELFF.

The genes are TRBV5-1 and TRBJ1-2; D gene uncertain. The germline V gene has CDR1 SGHRS and CDR2 YFSETQ. This CDR3 has 19 residues. The germline V and J ends were trimmed by 0 bases and 4 bases, with 25 bases remaining between them. The CDR3 here is CASSLGHLGQIETRYGYTF. The CDR3 nucleotides read TGCGCCAGCAGCTTGGGCCACCTGGGCCAAATAGAAACCCGCTATGGCTACACCTTC.

This sequence joins TRBV19 and TRBJ1-5; TRBD1 aligns across 7 bases. Germline lookup yields CDR1 LNHDA and CDR2 SQIVND (reference sequence). After removal of 3 bases from V and 4 bases from J, the junction contained 9 bases not matched to a gene. The CDR3 totals 16 residues. CDR3: CASSIGDSTLNQPQHF. DNA for the CDR3: TGTGCCAGTAGTATCGGGGACAGCACCCTGAATCAGCCCCAGCATTTT.